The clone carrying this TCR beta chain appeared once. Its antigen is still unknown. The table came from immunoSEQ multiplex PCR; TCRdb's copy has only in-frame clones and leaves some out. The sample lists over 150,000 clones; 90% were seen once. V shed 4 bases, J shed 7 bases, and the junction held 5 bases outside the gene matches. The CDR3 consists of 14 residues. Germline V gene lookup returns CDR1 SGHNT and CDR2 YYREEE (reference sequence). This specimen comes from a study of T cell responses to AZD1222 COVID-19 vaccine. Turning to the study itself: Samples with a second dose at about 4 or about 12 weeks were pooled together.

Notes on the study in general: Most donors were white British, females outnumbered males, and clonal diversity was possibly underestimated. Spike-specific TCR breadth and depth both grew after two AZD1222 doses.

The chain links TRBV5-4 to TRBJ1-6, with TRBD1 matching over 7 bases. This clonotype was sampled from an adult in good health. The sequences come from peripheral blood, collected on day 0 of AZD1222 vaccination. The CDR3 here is CASSAGTANSPLHF. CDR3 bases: TGTGCCAGCAGCGCCGGGACAGCAAATTCACCCCTCCACTTT.